These T cell receptor beta chains were read from a single sample in a study of identical twins. TCRdb reprocessed the 5' RACE reads with MiXCR, giving one entry per CDR3 protein. The sample carries fewer than 900,000 distinct CDR3 sequences, approximately 21% recorded once. These data were likewise used in another study, on T cells expressing NK-cell markers.

Material for sequencing was PBMCs. The receptor set was obtained from a woman younger than 30 in good health. Both conserved end residues are part of each CDR3. D genes are given only for firm matches. Size tells how often a clone was seen (once, few, many) or the class of an expanded clone, and some rows leave it out.

V: TRBV29-1; size: many; J: TRBJ1-2; D: -; DNA: TGCAGCGTTGAGTGGGCTGCCAACTATGGCTACACCTTC; CDR3: CSVEWAANYGYTF
V: TRBV7-9; size: -; J: TRBJ2-5; D: -; DNA: TGTGCCAGCAGCGGATTTACAGGGATCGGGGAGACCCAGTACTTC; CDR3: CASSGFTGIGETQYF
V: TRBV4-2; size: -; J: TRBJ2-3; D: -; DNA: TGTGCCAGCAGCCAACCGACTCCTCTTCCTGATACGCAGTATTTT; CDR3: CASSQPTPLPDTQYF
V: TRBV29-1; size: -; J: TRBJ2-1; D: -; DNA: TGCAGCCCGCGGACTTTCCACAATGAGCAGTTCTTC; CDR3: CSPRTFHNEQFF
V: TRBV6-2/TRBV6-3; size: -; J: TRBJ2-1; D: -; DNA: TGTGCCAGCATGAGCCGATACAATGAGCAGTTCTTC; CDR3: CASMSRYNEQFF
V: TRBV20-1; size: once; J: TRBJ2-7; D: -; DNA: TGCAGTGCCCCTTTCGGGCGCGTTCGCGAGCAGTACTTC; CDR3: CSAPFGRVREQYF
V: TRBV10-2; size: -; J: TRBJ2-1; D: -; DNA: TGCGCCAGCACCGCCTATGTGAGGGGCAATGAGCAGTTCTTC; CDR3: CASTAYVRGNEQFF
V: TRBV6-2/TRBV6-3; size: -; J: TRBJ2-5; D: TRBD2; DNA: TGTGCCAGCAGTCCCCGGACTAGCGGGATTAGGGAGACCCAGTACTTC; CDR3: CASSPRTSGIRETQYF
V: TRBV5-1; size: -; J: TRBJ2-5; D: TRBD2; DNA: TGCGCCAGCAGCATGACTCGACTAGCGTTTGCTAAAGAGACCCAGTACTTC; CDR3: CASSMTRLAFAKETQYF
V: TRBV6-1; size: many; J: TRBJ2-5; D: TRBD2; DNA: TGTGCCAGCGGAGCTAGCGGACAAGAGACCCAGTACTTC; CDR3: CASGASGQETQYF
V: TRBV20-1; size: few; J: TRBJ2-7; D: -; DNA: TGCAGTGCTAGGGGGGCCTTCGAGCAGTACTTC; CDR3: CSARGAFEQYF
V: TRBV9; size: -; J: TRBJ2-1; D: TRBD1; DNA: TGTGCCAGCAGCGTACAGGGGGCTAAGGATGAGCAGTTCTTC; CDR3: CASSVQGAKDEQFF
V: TRBV6-1; size: -; J: TRBJ2-1; D: TRBD2; DNA: TGTGCCAGCAGACTTCAACCGGGACTAGCGAACAATGAGCAGTTCTTC; CDR3: CASRLQPGLANNEQFF
V: TRBV9; size: -; J: TRBJ1-1; D: -; DNA: TGTGCCAGCAGCGAAGAGGGGGACACTGAAGCTTTCTTT; CDR3: CASSEEGDTEAFF
V: TRBV15; size: few; J: TRBJ2-3; D: TRBD2; DNA: TGTGCCACCAGCACGCGCGGGGGGAGCACAGATACGCAGTATTTT; CDR3: CATSTRGGSTDTQYF
V: TRBV6-1; size: -; J: TRBJ2-1; D: TRBD2; DNA: TGTGCCAGCAGCCACCGAAGGACTAGCGACAATGAGCAGTTCTTC; CDR3: CASSHRRTSDNEQFF
V: TRBV20-1; size: -; J: TRBJ1-1; D: TRBD1; DNA: TGCAGTGCAGAGAGGGAGACAGGGGCCACTGAAGCTTTCTTT; CDR3: CSAERETGATEAFF
V: TRBV27; size: -; J: TRBJ2-4; D: -; DNA: TGTGCCAGCAGTCCCGTCGGGTTTGACAAAAACATTCAGTACTTC; CDR3: CASSPVGFDKNIQYF
V: TRBV18; size: few; J: TRBJ2-7; D: -; DNA: TGTGCCAGCTCACCTAACATCCCGGGACGGGGTTCCTACGAGCAGTACTTC; CDR3: CASSPNIPGRGSYEQYF
V: TRBV7-8; size: -; J: TRBJ2-3; D: TRBD2; DNA: TGTGCCAGCAGCCTTTTCACTTCCGGGACTAGCGGGGATACGCAGTATTTT; CDR3: CASSLFTSGTSGDTQYF
V: TRBV12-3/TRBV12-4; size: many; J: TRBJ2-1; D: -; DNA: TGTGCCAGCAGTTTAATCCAGGTCTACAATGAGCAGTTCTTC; CDR3: CASSLIQVYNEQFF
V: TRBV20-1; size: -; J: TRBJ2-1; D: -; DNA: TGCAGTGCTAGGGGGGGGGACAGCCTCAATGAGCAGTTCTTC; CDR3: CSARGGDSLNEQFF
V: TRBV25-1; size: few; J: TRBJ2-6; D: -; DNA: TGTGCCACCCGACCGTACGCCTCCTCTGGGGCCAACGTCCTGACTTTC; CDR3: CATRPYASSGANVLTF
V: TRBV12-3/TRBV12-4; size: -; J: TRBJ2-1; D: TRBD2; DNA: TGTGCCAGCAGGACTAGCGGGAGGGCCGGTGAGCAGTTCTTC; CDR3: CASRTSGRAGEQFF
V: TRBV7-9; size: -; J: TRBJ2-1; D: -; DNA: TGTGCCAGCAGCCAGAGTTTGGGGGGCGATGAGCAGTTCTTC; CDR3: CASSQSLGGDEQFF
V: TRBV5-1; size: once; J: TRBJ2-2; D: -; DNA: TGCGCCAGCAGCGTACTAAGCGCGAACACCGGGGAGCTGTTTTTT; CDR3: CASSVLSANTGELFF
V: TRBV20-1; size: -; J: TRBJ2-7; D: -; DNA: TGCAGTGCTACCCGGGACGAAATCTACGAGCAGTACTTC; CDR3: CSATRDEIYEQYF
V: TRBV3-1; size: many; J: TRBJ2-1; D: TRBD2; DNA: TGTGCCAGCAGCCTAGCGGGAGCAACCTACAATGAGCAGTTCTTC; CDR3: CASSLAGATYNEQFF
V: TRBV19; size: -; J: TRBJ1-1; D: -; DNA: TGTGCCAGTAGTATCTGGGAGGGTAACACTGAAGCTTTCTTT; CDR3: CASSIWEGNTEAFF
V: TRBV10-1; size: -; J: TRBJ2-7; D: TRBD2; DNA: TGCGCCAGCAGTGAGTCGGCTAGCGGATCCTACGAGCAGTACTTC; CDR3: CASSESASGSYEQYF
V: TRBV9; size: few; J: TRBJ2-1; D: -; DNA: TGTGCCAGCAGCACCCGAATAGACAATGAGCAGTTCTTC; CDR3: CASSTRIDNEQFF
V: TRBV20-1; size: many; J: TRBJ1-6; D: -; DNA: TGCAGTGCTATCTCGGCGAACCGTTCACCCCTCCACTTT; CDR3: CSAISANRSPLHF
V: TRBV12-3/TRBV12-4; size: -; J: TRBJ1-3; D: -; DNA: TGTGCCAGCAGTTTAGATATTGGGGGAAGGGTCGGAAACACCATATATTTT; CDR3: CASSLDIGGRVGNTIYF
V: TRBV12-3/TRBV12-4; size: many; J: TRBJ2-7; D: -; DNA: TGTGCCAGCAGCCCGTGGGGGGACGAGCAGTACTTC; CDR3: CASSPWGDEQYF
V: TRBV10-2; size: -; J: TRBJ2-1; D: -; DNA: TGCGCCAGCAGTGAGGGAAAGGGGGGGCAGTTCTTC; CDR3: CASSEGKGGQFF
V: TRBV12-3/TRBV12-4; size: -; J: TRBJ1-5; D: -; DNA: TGTGCCAGCAGTTTGCAGGGTTGGGATCAGCCCCAGCATTTT; CDR3: CASSLQGWDQPQHF
V: TRBV4-1; size: -; J: TRBJ2-1; D: TRBD2; DNA: TGCGCCAGCAGCCAAGGACTAGCAACACTCTACAATGAGCAGTTCTTC; CDR3: CASSQGLATLYNEQFF
V: TRBV30; size: few; J: TRBJ2-2; D: -; DNA: TGTGCCTGGAGTGCATCGGGTGCAGGGGAGCTGTTTTTT; CDR3: CAWSASGAGELFF
V: TRBV4-2; size: many; J: TRBJ2-1; D: -; DNA: TGTGCCAGCAGCCAAGGGAGTCATGAGCAGTTCTTC; CDR3: CASSQGSHEQFF
V: TRBV5-1; size: -; J: TRBJ2-6; D: TRBD1; DNA: TGCGCCAGCAGCTTGTCCCCCCAGGGGGCTTACTCCGGGGCCAACGTCCTGACTTTC; CDR3: CASSLSPQGAYSGANVLTF
V: TRBV10-3; size: few; J: TRBJ2-1; D: -; DNA: TGTGCCATCAGGGGACTTGGACGGGAGAATGAGCAGTTCTTC; CDR3: CAIRGLGRENEQFF
V: TRBV19; size: few; J: TRBJ1-5; D: TRBD1; DNA: TGTGCCAGTAGTATCGACAGGGGAGGCCAGCCCCAGCATTTT; CDR3: CASSIDRGGQPQHF
V: TRBV9; size: -; J: TRBJ2-1; D: TRBD2; DNA: TGTGCCAGCAGCGTACTGCTAGCGGCAAATGAGCAGTTCTTC; CDR3: CASSVLLAANEQFF
V: TRBV5-6; size: few; J: TRBJ2-7; D: -; DNA: TGTGCCAGCAGCTTCGGGTCGGACGAGCAGTACTTC; CDR3: CASSFGSDEQYF
V: TRBV6-5; size: -; J: TRBJ2-5; D: TRBD2; DNA: TGTGCCAGCAGTTACTCTTGGGCGGGAGGCGAGACCCAGTACTTC; CDR3: CASSYSWAGGETQYF
V: TRBV29-1; size: -; J: TRBJ2-7; D: -; DNA: TGCAGCGCCAGCAATGGGCTCGCCTACGAGCAGTACTTC; CDR3: CSASNGLAYEQYF
V: TRBV29-1; size: -; J: TRBJ1-1; D: -; DNA: TGCAGCGTTGAAAGGGTGACTAACACTGAAGCTTTCTTT; CDR3: CSVERVTNTEAFF
V: TRBV7-3; size: few; J: TRBJ2-5; D: TRBD2; DNA: TGTGCCAGCAGCTCGGATTATGGGAAGAAGCGGGGGGGCGGTGAGACCCAGTACTTC; CDR3: CASSSDYGKKRGGGETQYF
V: TRBV7-6; size: few; J: TRBJ2-2; D: TRBD2; DNA: TGTGCCAGCAGCTTGAGGACTAGCGGGAGGGCCGGGGAGCTGTTTTTT; CDR3: CASSLRTSGRAGELFF
V: TRBV6-1; size: -; J: TRBJ2-1; D: -; DNA: TGTGCCAGCAAGGCGTATGAGCAGTTCTTC; CDR3: CASKAYEQFF
V: TRBV13; size: -; J: TRBJ2-5; D: TRBD1; DNA: TGTGCCAGCAGCACCGGGACAGGCCAAGGGACCCAGTACTTC; CDR3: CASSTGTGQGTQYF
V: TRBV6-2/TRBV6-3; size: -; J: TRBJ2-7; D: TRBD2; DNA: TGTGCCACACGGGAAAGCGGGAGGTACTCCTACGAGCAGTACTTC; CDR3: CATRESGRYSYEQYF
V: TRBV12-3/TRBV12-4; size: few; J: TRBJ2-1; D: -; DNA: TGTGCCAGCAGTTTTATCCGGACAGCTAACAATGAGCAGTTCTTC; CDR3: CASSFIRTANNEQFF